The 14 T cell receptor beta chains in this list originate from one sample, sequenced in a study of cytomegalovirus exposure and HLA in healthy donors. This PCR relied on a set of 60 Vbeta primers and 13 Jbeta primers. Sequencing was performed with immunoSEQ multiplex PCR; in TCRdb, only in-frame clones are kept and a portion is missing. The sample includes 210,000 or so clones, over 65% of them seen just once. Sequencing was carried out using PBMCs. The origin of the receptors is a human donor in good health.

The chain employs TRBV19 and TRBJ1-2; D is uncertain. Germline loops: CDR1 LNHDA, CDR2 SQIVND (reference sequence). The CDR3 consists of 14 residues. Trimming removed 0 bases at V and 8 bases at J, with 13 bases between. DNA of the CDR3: TGTGCCAGTAGTATAGAAGGGAGAGGATGGGGCTACACCTTC. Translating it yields CASSIEGRGWGYTF.

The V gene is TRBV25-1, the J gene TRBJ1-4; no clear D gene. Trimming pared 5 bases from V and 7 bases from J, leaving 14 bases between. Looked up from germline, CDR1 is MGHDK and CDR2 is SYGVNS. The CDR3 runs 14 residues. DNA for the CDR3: TGTGCCAGCAGTCCTTGGGAGGGATTTGAAAAACTGTTTTTT. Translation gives CASSPWEGFEKLFF. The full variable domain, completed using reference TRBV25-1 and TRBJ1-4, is EADIYQTPRYLVIGTGKKITLECSQTMGHDKMYWYQQDPGMELHLIHYSYGVNSTEKGDLSSESTVSRIRTEHFPLTLESARPSHTSQYLCASSPWEGFEKLFFGSGTQLSVL.

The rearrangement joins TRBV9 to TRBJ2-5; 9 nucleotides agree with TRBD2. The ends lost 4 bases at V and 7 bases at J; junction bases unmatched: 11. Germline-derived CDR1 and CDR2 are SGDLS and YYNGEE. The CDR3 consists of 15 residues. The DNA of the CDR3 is TGTGCCAGCAGCCCGGGACTAGCCGAGGGGGGGACCCAGTACTTC. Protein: CASSPGLAEGGTQYF.

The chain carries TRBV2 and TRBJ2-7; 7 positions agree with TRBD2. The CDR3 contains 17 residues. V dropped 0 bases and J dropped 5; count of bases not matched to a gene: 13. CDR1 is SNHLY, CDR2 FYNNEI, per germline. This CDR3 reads CASSEALMGGRIHEQYF. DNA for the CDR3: TGTGCCAGCAGTGAAGCGCTTATGGGAGGGAGAATCCACGAGCAGTACTTC.

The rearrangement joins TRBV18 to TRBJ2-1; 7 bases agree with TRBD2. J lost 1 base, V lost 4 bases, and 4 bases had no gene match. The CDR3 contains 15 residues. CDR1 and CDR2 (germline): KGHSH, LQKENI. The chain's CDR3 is CASSLLAISYNEQFF. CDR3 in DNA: TGTGCCAGCTCACTACTAGCGATTTCCTACAATGAGCAGTTCTTC.

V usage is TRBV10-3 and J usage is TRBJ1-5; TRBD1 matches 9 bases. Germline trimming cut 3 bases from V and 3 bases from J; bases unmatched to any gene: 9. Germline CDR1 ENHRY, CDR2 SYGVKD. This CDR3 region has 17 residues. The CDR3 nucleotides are TGTGCCATCAGTGATGACAGGGGGTCGAACAACAATCAGCCCCAGCATTTT. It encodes CAISDDRGSNNNQPQHF.

CDR3 loop: CASSPLEVVRDQETQYF. The CDR3 region has the DNA TGTGCCAGCTCACCATTGGAGGTGGTGCGAGATCAAGAGACCCAGTACTTC. The chain links TRBV18 to TRBJ2-5; D perhaps matches TRBD2 (5 bases). V gave up 2 bases and J gave up 2 bases, with 18 bases separating them. This CDR3 spans 17 amino acids. In germline, CDR1 is KGHSH, CDR2 LQKENI. The full variable domain, rest sourced from reference TRBV18 and TRBJ2-5, is NAGVMQNPRHLVRRRGQEARLRCSPMKGHSHVYWYRQLPEEGLKFMVYLQKENIIDESGMPKERFSAEFPKEGPSILRIQQVVRGDSAAYFCASSPLEVVRDQETQYFGPGTRLLVL.

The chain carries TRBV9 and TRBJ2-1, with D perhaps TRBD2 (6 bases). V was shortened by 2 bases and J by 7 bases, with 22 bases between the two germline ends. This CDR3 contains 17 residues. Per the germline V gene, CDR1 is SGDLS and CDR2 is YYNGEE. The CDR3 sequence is CASSVGLRRRVANEQFF. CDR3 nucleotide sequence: TGTGCCAGCAGCGTTGGGCTAAGACGGAGGGTTGCGAATGAGCAGTTCTTC.

The CDR3 loop reads CASSLRGEGAEETQYF. As DNA, the CDR3 is TGTGCCAGCAGCTTAAGGGGGGAGGGAGCTGAAGAGACCCAGTACTTC. This chain connects TRBV7-3 to TRBJ2-5; 7 bases line up with TRBD2. V lost 1 base and J lost 3; bases outside the gene matches: 8. The CDR3 has 16 amino acids. The germline V gene has CDR1 SGHTA and CDR2 FQGTGA.

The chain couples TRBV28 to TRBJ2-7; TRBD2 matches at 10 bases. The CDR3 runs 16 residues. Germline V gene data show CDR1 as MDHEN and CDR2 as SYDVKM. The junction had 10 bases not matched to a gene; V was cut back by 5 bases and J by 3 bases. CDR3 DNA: TGTGCCAGCAGTCCCATGGGACTAGCGAGGAACTACGAGCAGTACTTC. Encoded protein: CASSPMGLARNYEQYF.

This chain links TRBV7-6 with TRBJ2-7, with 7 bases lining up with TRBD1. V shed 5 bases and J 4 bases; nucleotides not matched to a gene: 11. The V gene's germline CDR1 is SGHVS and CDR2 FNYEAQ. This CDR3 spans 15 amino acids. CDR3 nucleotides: TGTGCCAGCAGCCCTTCGACAGGGATTCTATACGAGCAGTACTTC. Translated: CASSPSTGILYEQYF.

The DNA for the CDR3 is TGCGCCAGCAGCGGGGGGACCACAGATACGCAGTATTTT. Its translation: CASSGGTTDTQYF. V gene TRBV5-1 combines with J gene TRBJ2-3, with D possibly being TRBD2 (6 bases). The CDR3 totals 13 residues. Trimming cost V 4 bases and J 2 bases, with 8 bases left between them. Germline V CDR1 and CDR2: SGHRS, YFSETQ.

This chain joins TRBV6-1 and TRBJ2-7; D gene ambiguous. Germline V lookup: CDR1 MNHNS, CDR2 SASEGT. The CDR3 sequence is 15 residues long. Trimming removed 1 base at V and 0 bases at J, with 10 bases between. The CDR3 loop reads CASSEDYRYSYEQYF. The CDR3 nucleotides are TGTGCCAGCAGTGAAGATTACCGCTACTCCTACGAGCAGTACTTC.

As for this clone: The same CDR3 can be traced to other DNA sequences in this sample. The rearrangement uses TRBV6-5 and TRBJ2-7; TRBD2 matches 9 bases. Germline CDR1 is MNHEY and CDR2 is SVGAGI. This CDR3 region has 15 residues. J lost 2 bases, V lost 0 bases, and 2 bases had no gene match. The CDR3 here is CASSYSASGAYEQYF. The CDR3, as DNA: TGTGCCAGCAGTTACTCGGCTAGCGGGGCCTACGAGCAGTACTTC.